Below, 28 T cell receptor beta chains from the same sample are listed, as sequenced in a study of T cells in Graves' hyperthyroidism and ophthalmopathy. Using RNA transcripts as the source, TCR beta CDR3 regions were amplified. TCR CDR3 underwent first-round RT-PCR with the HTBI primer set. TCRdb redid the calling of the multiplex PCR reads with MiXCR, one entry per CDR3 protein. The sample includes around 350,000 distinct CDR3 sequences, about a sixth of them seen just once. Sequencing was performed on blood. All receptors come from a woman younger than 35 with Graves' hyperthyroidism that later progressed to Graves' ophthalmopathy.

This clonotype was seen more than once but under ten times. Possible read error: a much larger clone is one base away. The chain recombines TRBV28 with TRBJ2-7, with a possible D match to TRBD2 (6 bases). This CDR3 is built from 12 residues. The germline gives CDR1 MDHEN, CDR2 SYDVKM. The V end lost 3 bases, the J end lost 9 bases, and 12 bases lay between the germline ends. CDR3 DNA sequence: TGTGCCAGCAGTTTTGGTCGGAGGGCGCAGTACTTC. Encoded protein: CASSFGRRAQYF.

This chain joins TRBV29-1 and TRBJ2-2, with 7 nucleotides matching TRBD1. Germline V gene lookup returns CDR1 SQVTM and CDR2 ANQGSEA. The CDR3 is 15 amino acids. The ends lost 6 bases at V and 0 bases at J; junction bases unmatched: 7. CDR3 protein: CSVGKGASNTGELFF. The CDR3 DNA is TGCAGCGTAGGCAAGGGGGCCTCGAACACCGGGGAGCTGTTTTTT.

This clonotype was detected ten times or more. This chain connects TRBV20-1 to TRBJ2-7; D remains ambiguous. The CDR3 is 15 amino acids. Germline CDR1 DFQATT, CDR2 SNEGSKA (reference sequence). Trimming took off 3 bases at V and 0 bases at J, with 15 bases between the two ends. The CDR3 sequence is CSASSTGRSSYEQYF. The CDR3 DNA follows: TGCAGTGCTAGCTCGACCGGACGCAGCTCCTACGAGCAGTACTTC.

CDR3 in DNA: TGTGCCAGTAGTATTGTTAGGGACGGCGAGCAGTACTTC. This sequence encodes CASSIVRDGEQYF. The chain uses TRBV19 and TRBJ2-7, with D perhaps matching TRBD1 or TRBD2 (5 bases each). Germline CDR1 LNHDA, CDR2 SQIVND (reference sequence). The CDR3 totals 13 residues. V dropped 3 bases and J dropped 6 bases, with 12 bases sitting between them. Together with reference TRBV19 and TRBJ2-7, the CDR3 gives the full variable domain: DGGITQSPKYLFRKEGQNVTLSCEQNLNHDAMYWYRQDPGQGLRLIYYSQIVNDFQKGDIAEGYSVSREKKESFPLTVTSAQKNPTAFYLCASSIVRDGEQYFGPGTRLTVT.

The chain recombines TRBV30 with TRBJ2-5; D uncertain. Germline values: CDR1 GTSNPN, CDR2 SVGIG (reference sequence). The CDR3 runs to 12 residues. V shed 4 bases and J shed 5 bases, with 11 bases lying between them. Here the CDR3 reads CAWMENIETQYF. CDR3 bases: TGTGCCTGGATGGAAAATATTGAGACCCAGTACTTC.

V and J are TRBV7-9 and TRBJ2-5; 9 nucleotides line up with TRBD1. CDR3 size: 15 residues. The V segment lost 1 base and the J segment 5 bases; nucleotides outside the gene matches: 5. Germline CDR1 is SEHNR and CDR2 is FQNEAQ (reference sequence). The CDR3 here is CASSLGTGAAETQYF. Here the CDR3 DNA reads TGTGCCAGCAGCTTAGGGACAGGGGCCGCGGAGACCCAGTACTTC.

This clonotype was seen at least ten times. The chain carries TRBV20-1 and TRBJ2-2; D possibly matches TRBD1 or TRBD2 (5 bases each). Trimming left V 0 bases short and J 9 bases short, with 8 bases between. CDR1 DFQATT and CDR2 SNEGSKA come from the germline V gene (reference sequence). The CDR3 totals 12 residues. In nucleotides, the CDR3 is TGCAGTGCTAGAGATCGGGGCTGGGAGCTGTTTTTT. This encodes CSARDRGWELFF.

The CDR3 region is CSVDGQLSQKTQYF. CDR3 in DNA: TGCAGCGTTGATGGTCAGTTGTCGCAAAAGACCCAGTACTTC. This chain uses TRBV29-1 with TRBJ2-5, with no clear D. The CDR3 is 14 residues long. Germline CDR1 SQVTM, CDR2 ANQGSEA. V was shortened by 3 bases and J by 6 bases, with 17 bases between the two germline ends.

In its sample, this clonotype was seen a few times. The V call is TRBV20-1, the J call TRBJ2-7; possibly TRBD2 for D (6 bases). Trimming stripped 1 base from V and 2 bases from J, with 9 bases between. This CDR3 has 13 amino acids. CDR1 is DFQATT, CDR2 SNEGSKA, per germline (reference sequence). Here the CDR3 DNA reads TGCAGTGCTAGAGGGGGACTCGCCTACGAGCAGTACTTC. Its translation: CSARGGLAYEQYF.

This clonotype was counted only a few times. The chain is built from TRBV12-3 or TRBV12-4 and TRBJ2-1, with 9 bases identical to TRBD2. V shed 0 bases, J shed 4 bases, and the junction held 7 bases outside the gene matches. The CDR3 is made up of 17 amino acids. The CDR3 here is CASSLARGGTGYNEQFF. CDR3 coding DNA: TGTGCCAGCAGTTTAGCGCGGGGGGGGACTGGATACAATGAGCAGTTCTTC.

The CDR3 region has the DNA TGTGCCAGCAGCATAGACGGGGGGAACACTGAAGCTTTCTTT. Translated: CASSIDGGNTEAFF. The rearrangement links TRBV9 to TRBJ1-1; maybe TRBD1 (5 bases). The CDR3 is 14 amino acids. From germline, CDR1 is SGDLS and CDR2 YYNGEE. The V and J ends lost 4 bases and 1 base respectively, with 11 bases between them. Variable domain in full (rest from reference TRBV9 and TRBJ1-1): DSGVTQTPKHLITATGQRVTLRCSPRSGDLSVYWYQQSLDQGLQFLIQYYNGEERAKGNILERFSAQQFPDLHSELNLSSLELGDSALYFCASSIDGGNTEAFFGQGTRLTVV.

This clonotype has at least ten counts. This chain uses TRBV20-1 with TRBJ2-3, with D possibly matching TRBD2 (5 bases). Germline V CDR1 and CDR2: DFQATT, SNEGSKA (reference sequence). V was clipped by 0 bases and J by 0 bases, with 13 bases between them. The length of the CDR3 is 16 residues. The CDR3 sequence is CSARDNEGSSTDTQYF. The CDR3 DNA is TGCAGTGCTAGAGATAATGAGGGAAGTAGCACAGATACGCAGTATTTT.

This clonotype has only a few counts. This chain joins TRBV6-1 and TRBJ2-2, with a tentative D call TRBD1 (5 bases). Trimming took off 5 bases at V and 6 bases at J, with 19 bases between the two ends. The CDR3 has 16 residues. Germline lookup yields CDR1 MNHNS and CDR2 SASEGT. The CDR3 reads CASSPGWDPGSGELFF. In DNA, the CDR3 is TGTGCCAGCAGTCCCGGGTGGGATCCAGGGTCCGGGGAGCTGTTTTTT.

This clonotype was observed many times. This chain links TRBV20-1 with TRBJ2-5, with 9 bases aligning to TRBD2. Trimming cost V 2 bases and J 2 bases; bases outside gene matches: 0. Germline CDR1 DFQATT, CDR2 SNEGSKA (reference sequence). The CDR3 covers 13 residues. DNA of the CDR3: TGCAGTGCTAGACTAGCGGGACAAGAGACCCAGTACTTC. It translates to CSARLAGQETQYF.

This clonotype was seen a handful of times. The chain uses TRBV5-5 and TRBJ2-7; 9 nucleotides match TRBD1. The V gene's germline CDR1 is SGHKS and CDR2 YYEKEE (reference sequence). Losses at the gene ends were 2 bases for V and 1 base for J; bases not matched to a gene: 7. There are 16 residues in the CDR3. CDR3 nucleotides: TGTGCCAGCAGCTTCGGGACAGGGCCAACATCCTACGAGCAGTACTTC. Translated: CASSFGTGPTSYEQYF. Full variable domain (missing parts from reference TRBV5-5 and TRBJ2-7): DAGVTQSPTHLIKTRGQQVTLRCSPISGHKSVSWYQQVLGQGPQFIFQYYEKEERGRGNFPDRFSARQFPNYSSELNVNALLLGDSALYLCASSFGTGPTSYEQYFGPGTRLTVT.

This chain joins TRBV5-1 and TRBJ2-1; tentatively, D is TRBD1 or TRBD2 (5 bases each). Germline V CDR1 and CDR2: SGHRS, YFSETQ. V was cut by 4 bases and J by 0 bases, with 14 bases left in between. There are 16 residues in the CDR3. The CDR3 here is CASSPGAPGSYNEQFF. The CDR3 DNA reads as TGCGCCAGCAGCCCCGGGGCCCCGGGCTCCTACAATGAGCAGTTCTTC. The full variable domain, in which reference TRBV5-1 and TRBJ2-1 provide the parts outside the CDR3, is KAGVTQTPRYLIKTRGQQVTLSCSPISGHRSVSWYQQTPGQGLQFLFEYFSETQRNKGNFPGRFSGRQFSNSRSEMNVSTLELGDSALYLCASSPGAPGSYNEQFFGPGTRLTVL.

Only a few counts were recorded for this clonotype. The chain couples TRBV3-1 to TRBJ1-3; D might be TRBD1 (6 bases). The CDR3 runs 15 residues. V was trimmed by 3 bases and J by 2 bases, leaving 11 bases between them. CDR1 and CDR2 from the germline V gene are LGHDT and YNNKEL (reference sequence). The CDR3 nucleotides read TGTGCCAGCAGCCACCCACAGGGAACTGGAAACACCATATATTTT. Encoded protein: CASSHPQGTGNTIYF.

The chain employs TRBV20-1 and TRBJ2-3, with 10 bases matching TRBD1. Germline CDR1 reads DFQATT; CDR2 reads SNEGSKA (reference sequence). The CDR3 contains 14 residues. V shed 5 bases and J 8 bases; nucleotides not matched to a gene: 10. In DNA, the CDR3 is TGCAGTGCTTACGACAGGGGGCAGGAGGGTACGCAGTATTTT. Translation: CSAYDRGQEGTQYF.

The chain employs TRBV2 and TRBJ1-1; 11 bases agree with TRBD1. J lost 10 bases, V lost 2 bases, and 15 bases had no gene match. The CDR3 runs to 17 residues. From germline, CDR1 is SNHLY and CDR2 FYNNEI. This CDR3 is CASSEFRDRGIGTGAFF. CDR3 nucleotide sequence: TGTGCCAGCAGTGAATTTCGGGACAGGGGGATTGGAACGGGAGCTTTCTTT.

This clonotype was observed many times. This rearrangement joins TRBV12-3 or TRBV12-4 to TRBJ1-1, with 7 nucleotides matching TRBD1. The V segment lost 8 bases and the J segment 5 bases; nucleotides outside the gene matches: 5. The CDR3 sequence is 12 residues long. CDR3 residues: CASQGGFTEAFF. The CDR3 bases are TGTGCCAGCCAGGGGGGGTTTACTGAAGCTTTCTTT.

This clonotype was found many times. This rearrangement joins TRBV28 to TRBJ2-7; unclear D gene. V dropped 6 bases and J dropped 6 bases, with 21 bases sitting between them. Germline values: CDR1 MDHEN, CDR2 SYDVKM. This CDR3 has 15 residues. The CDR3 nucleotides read TGTGCCAGCAGGCTATTCCAACGTAGCTATAGCGAGCAGTACTTC. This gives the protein CASRLFQRSYSEQYF.

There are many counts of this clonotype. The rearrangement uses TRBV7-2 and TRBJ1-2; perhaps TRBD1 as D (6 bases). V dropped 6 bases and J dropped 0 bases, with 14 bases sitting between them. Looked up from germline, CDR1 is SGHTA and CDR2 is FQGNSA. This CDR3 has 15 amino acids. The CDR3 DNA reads TGTGCCAGCAGGAAGGGGGTGCTTGCTAACTATGGCTACACCTTC. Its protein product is CASRKGVLANYGYTF.

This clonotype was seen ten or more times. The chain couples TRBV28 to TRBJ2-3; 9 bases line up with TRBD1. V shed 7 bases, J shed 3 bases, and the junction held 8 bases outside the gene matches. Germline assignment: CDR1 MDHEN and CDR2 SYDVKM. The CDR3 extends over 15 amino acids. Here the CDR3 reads CASILDRGETDTQYF. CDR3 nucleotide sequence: TGTGCCAGCATCTTGGACAGGGGAGAAACAGATACGCAGTATTTT.

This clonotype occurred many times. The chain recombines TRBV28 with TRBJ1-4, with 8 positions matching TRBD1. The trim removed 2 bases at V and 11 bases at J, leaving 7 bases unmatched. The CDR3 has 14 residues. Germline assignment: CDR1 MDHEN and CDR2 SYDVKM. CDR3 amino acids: CASSLAQGAAKLFF. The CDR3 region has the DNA TGTGCCAGCAGTTTAGCCCAGGGGGCAGCCAAACTGTTTTTT.

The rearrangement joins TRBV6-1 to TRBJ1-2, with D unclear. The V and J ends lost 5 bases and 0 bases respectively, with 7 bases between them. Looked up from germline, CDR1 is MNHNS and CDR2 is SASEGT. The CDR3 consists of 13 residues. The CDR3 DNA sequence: TGTGCCAGCAGTAAAGGAACTAACTATGGCTACACCTTC. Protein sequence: CASSKGTNYGYTF.

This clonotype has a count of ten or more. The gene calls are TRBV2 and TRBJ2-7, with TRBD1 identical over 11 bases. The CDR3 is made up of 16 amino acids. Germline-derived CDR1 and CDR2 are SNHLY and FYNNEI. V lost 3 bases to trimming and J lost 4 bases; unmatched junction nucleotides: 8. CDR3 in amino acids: CASSDVVGQGAYEQYF. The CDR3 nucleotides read TGTGCCAGCAGTGATGTTGTAGGACAGGGGGCATACGAGCAGTACTTC.

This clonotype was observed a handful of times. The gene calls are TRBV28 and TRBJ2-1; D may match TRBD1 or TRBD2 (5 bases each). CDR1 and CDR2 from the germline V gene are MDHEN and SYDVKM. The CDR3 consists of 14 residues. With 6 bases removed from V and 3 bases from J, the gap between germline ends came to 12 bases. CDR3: CASSPGTYYNEQFF. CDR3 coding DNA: TGTGCCAGCAGCCCCGGGACCTACTACAATGAGCAGTTCTTC. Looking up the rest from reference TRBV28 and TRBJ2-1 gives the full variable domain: DVKVTQSSRYLVKRTGEKVFLECVQDMDHENMFWYRQDPGLGLRLIYFSYDVKMKEKGDIPEGYSVSREKKERFSLILESASTNQTSMYLCASSPGTYYNEQFFGPGTRLTVL.

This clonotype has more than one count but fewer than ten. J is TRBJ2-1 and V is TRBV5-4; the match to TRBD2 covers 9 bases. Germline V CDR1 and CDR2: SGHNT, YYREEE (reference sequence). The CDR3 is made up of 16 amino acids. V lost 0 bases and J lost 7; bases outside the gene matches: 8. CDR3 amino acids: CASSLGRLAGTNEQFF. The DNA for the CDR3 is TGTGCCAGCAGCTTGGGTCGTCTAGCGGGAACAAATGAGCAGTTCTTC.